This passage covers 27 T cell receptor beta chains from one sample sequenced in a study of CD8+CD57+ T cells in acquired aplastic anemia. Flow cytometry had shown expanded CD8+CD57+ cells in the patients chosen for sequencing. Profiling that covered TCR beta VDJ and CDR3 relied on genomic DNA as its template. TCRdb processed the reads anew with MiXCR; each CDR3 protein has one entry. The table has 310,000 or so distinct CDR3 sequences, 45% to 65% seen once. The material sequenced was sorted CD4+, CD8+, or CD8+CD57+ T cells (not recorded which) from PBMCs. These receptors all come from a human donor with aplastic anemia.

V usage is TRBV20-1 and J usage is TRBJ2-1; D perhaps matches TRBD1 (6 bases). The germline gives CDR1 DFQATT, CDR2 SNEGSKA (reference sequence). Trimming left V 5 bases short and J 11 bases short, with 22 bases between. The CDR3 length is 14 residues. The CDR3 nucleotides read TGCAGTGCTGCCCGTTGGAAAGGGGGAGATAAGCAGTTCTTC. This sequence encodes CSAARWKGGDKQFF.

This clonotype was counted a few times. This CDR3 reads CASSLDQGNEQFF. CDR3 DNA sequence: TGTGCCAGCAGCCTCGACCAGGGGAACGAGCAGTTCTTC. The chain carries TRBV7-8 and TRBJ2-1; the D gene is possibly TRBD1 (6 bases). The V gene's germline CDR1 is SGHVS and CDR2 FQNEAQ. This CDR3 contains 13 residues. V was shortened by 5 bases and J by 10 bases, with 15 bases between the two germline ends.

The chain employs TRBV19 and TRBJ2-1, with TRBD2 identical over 8 bases. The CDR3 is made up of 16 amino acids. In germline, CDR1 is LNHDA, CDR2 SQIVND (reference sequence). Germline trimming cut 3 bases from V and 4 bases from J; bases unmatched to any gene: 8. The CDR3 DNA sequence: TGTGCCAGTAGTATGGTGGGCCTAGCGGGTTACAATGAGCAGTTCTTC. Amino acid sequence: CASSMVGLAGYNEQFF.

The chain employs TRBV25-1 and TRBJ2-7; no reliable D call. V was pared by 1 base and J by 0 bases, with 16 bases between. The germline CDR1 and CDR2 sequences are MGHDK and SYGVNS. The CDR3 has 17 amino acids. The CDR3 DNA sequence: TGTGCCAGCAGTGAATTTGGGCTGGGCCCGAGCTCCTACGAGCAGTACTTC. This codes for CASSEFGLGPSSYEQYF.

This clonotype was observed a few times. V usage is TRBV11-2 and J usage is TRBJ2-5; 8 bases fit TRBD1. Germline CDR1 SGHAT, CDR2 FQNNGV. J gave up 2 bases and V 5 bases, and 7 bases lay outside the gene matches. The CDR3 consists of 15 residues. The CDR3 is CASSGWDRKQETQYF. CDR3 nucleotides: TGTGCCAGCAGCGGGTGGGACAGGAAACAAGAGACCCAGTACTTC.

The V call is TRBV25-1, the J call TRBJ1-3; D is unclear. V gave up 7 bases and J gave up 4 bases, with 17 bases separating them. Germline V CDR1 and CDR2: MGHDK, SYGVNS. CDR3 length equals 15 residues. Here the CDR3 reads CASIRGSWQGNTIYF. DNA of the CDR3: TGTGCCAGCATCCGGGGTTCCTGGCAAGGAAACACCATATATTTT.

As regards this clonotype: A read error may be the cause here, since a much bigger clone is one base away. The chain couples TRBV4-2 to TRBJ2-3; D is possibly TRBD1 (5 bases). There are 16 residues in the CDR3. The V gene's germline CDR1 is LGHNA and CDR2 YNFKEQ. In DNA, the CDR3 is TGTGCCGGCAGCCAAGGGCCCCAGGGTGGCACAGATACGCAGTATTTT. Translated, it gives CAGSQGPQGGTDTQYF.

The chain employs TRBV9 and TRBJ2-3; D not certain. V dropped 3 bases and J dropped 2 bases, with 10 bases sitting between them. The CDR3 spans 14 residues. CDR1 and CDR2 from the germline V gene are SGDLS and YYNGEE. The CDR3 protein is CASSAQRATDTQYF. The DNA for the CDR3 is TGTGCCAGCAGCGCGCAGCGAGCCACAGATACGCAGTATTTT.

With regard to this clonotype: This likely comes from a read error, as the CDR3 has no conserved phenylalanine or tryptophan at its end. The chain links TRBV7-9 to TRBJ2-1; TRBD2 is a possible D gene (5 bases). The length of the CDR3 is 15 residues. Germline V gives CDR1 SEHNR, CDR2 FQNEAQ (reference sequence). The V gene lost 5 bases and the J gene lost 5 bases, with 16 bases spanning the gap. The CDR3 DNA reads as TGTGCCAGCAGCCTACCCGGGTACGGGGACAATGAGCAGTTCCTC. Translated, it gives CASSLPGYGDNEQFL.

This clonotype was counted at least ten times. The chain links TRBV6-5 to TRBJ2-5; 10 bases match TRBD1. Germline assignment: CDR1 MNHEY and CDR2 SVGAGI. The CDR3 has 14 amino acids. Unmatched junction bases numbered 8, after V lost 6 bases and J lost 7 bases. The CDR3 DNA sequence: TGTGCCAGCAGGGGACAGGGGCTCGCTGGGACCCAGTACTTC. The encoded protein is CASRGQGLAGTQYF.

The V call is TRBV5-1, the J call TRBJ2-7; 9 bases map to TRBD1. V trimming: 0 bases; J trimming: 3 bases; junction bases outside the gene matches: 7. Germline assignment: CDR1 SGHRS and CDR2 YFSETQ. This CDR3 is 16 amino acids long. The CDR3 DNA follows: TGCGCCAGCAGCTTGGCGGACAGGGGTATTGACTACGAGCAGTACTTC. It is translated as CASSLADRGIDYEQYF.

This clonotype was picked up many times. The rearrangement joins TRBV6-1 to TRBJ1-2; 9 nucleotides match TRBD1. The germline gives CDR1 MNHNS, CDR2 SASEGT. The V segment lost 3 bases and the J segment 0 bases; nucleotides outside the gene matches: 11. There are 18 residues in the CDR3. The CDR3 DNA sequence: TGTGCCAGCAGTGATCACCGGGACAGGGCCTTAGCTAACTATGGCTACACCTTC. Protein: CASSDHRDRALANYGYTF.

This clonotype was counted only a few times. The chain recombines TRBV6-1 with TRBJ2-2; D could derive from TRBD1 or TRBD2 (5 bases each). This CDR3 contains 16 residues. Germline values: CDR1 MNHNS, CDR2 SASEGT. V lost 8 bases and J lost 2, with 18 bases in between. The CDR3 region is CASHRPGTRNTGELFF. The CDR3 nucleotides read TGTGCCAGCCATCGACCCGGGACCAGAAACACCGGGGAGCTGTTTTTT.

This clonotype was picked up one time. The chain combines TRBV7-3 with TRBJ1-1; D remains unclear. Germline-derived CDR1 and CDR2 are SGHTA and FQGTGA. V dropped 5 bases and J dropped 8 bases, with 12 bases sitting between them. The CDR3 runs 12 residues. The CDR3 DNA is TGTGCCAGCAGCGATGGTTTCTCGGAAGCTTTCTTT. This encodes CASSDGFSEAFF.

The chain uses TRBV10-3 and TRBJ2-5; weak D call: TRBD1 (6 bases). Trimming took 8 bases from V and 5 from J, leaving 15 bases between them. Germline V gene lookup returns CDR1 ENHRY and CDR2 SYGVKD. This CDR3 has 13 residues. The CDR3 loop is CAIGTPAGETQYF. As DNA, the CDR3 is TGTGCCATCGGGACACCGGCCGGGGAGACCCAGTACTTC.

This clonotype was observed once. This chain joins TRBV5-1 and TRBJ2-7; possibly TRBD1 for D (6 bases). CDR3 length: 12 amino acids. Trimming left V 3 bases short and J 11 bases short, with 15 bases between. The germline CDR1 and CDR2 sequences are SGHRS and YFSETQ. The CDR3 nucleotides read TGCGCCAGCAGCTCGACCCGACAGGATGAGTACTTC. This codes for CASSSTRQDEYF. Drawing the rest from reference TRBV5-1 and TRBJ2-7, the complete variable domain is KAGVTQTPRYLIKTRGQQVTLSCSPISGHRSVSWYQQTPGQGLQFLFEYFSETQRNKGNFPGRFSGRQFSNSRSEMNVSTLELGDSALYLCASSSTRQDEYFGPGTRLTVT.

This clonotype has at least ten counts. The chain combines TRBV20-1 with TRBJ1-4, with 10 bases that match TRBD1. This CDR3 contains 13 residues. Trimming took 7 bases from V and 6 from J; bases not matched to a gene: 5. Germline V gives CDR1 DFQATT, CDR2 SNEGSKA (reference sequence). CDR3 coding DNA: TGCAGTGTTCGACAGGGGGCTGATGAAAAACTGTTTTTT. Translation: CSVRQGADEKLFF.

The J gene is TRBJ1-2, the V gene TRBV7-2, with D tentatively TRBD1 (5 bases). Trimming shortened V by 5 bases and J by 8 bases, and 27 bases separated the two germline ends. Germline V gene lookup returns CDR1 SGHTA and CDR2 FQGNSA. This CDR3 spans 17 amino acids. CDR3 sequence reads: CASSPPRDHRHMRGYTF. The CDR3 DNA sequence: TGTGCCAGCAGCCCACCCCGGGACCATCGCCACATGCGGGGCTACACCTTC.

The rearrangement uses TRBV20-1 and TRBJ1-2; TRBD1 might be the D (5 bases). V was clipped by 5 bases and J by 0 bases, with 7 bases between them. Germline V CDR1 and CDR2: DFQATT, SNEGSKA (reference sequence). The CDR3 covers 12 residues. The DNA of the CDR3 is TGCAGTGCTCAGACAGCTAACTATGGCTACACCTTC. Translated: CSAQTANYGYTF.

The table lists this clonotype with a few counts. The CDR3 DNA reads as TGCAGTGCTAGAGATTGGGAACAGATTAACACTGAAGCTTTCTTT. Translated, it gives CSARDWEQINTEAFF. The V gene is TRBV20-1, the J gene TRBJ1-1; the D is unclear. With 0 bases removed from V and 2 bases from J, the gap between germline ends came to 13 bases. The CDR3 runs 15 residues. CDR1 DFQATT and CDR2 SNEGSKA come from the germline V gene (reference sequence).

J is TRBJ2-7 and V is TRBV7-3; 9 bases are shared with TRBD2. The CDR3 is made up of 14 amino acids. Trimming took 3 bases from V and 3 from J; bases not matched to a gene: 3. CDR1 and CDR2 from the germline V gene are SGHTA and FQGTGA. CDR3 sequence (DNA): TGTGCCAGCAGCTTCGGACTAGCGAGCTACGAGCAGTACTTC. Translated: CASSFGLASYEQYF.

Many counts were recorded for this clonotype. This chain joins TRBV20-1 and TRBJ2-1; TRBD2 matches 10 bases. This CDR3 has 14 residues. Per the germline V gene, CDR1 is DFQATT and CDR2 is SNEGSKA (reference sequence). The CDR3 sequence: CRMESGGAINEQFF. CDR3 bases: TGCAGGATGGAGAGCGGGGGGGCAATCAATGAGCAGTTCTTC.

The chain links TRBV7-9 to TRBJ1-5, with D possibly TRBD1 on 5 matching bases. V was cut by 0 bases and J by 11 bases, with 17 bases left in between. The CDR3 spans 15 residues. CDR1 SEHNR and CDR2 FQNEAQ come from the germline V gene (reference sequence). The CDR3 DNA reads TGTGCCAGCAGCTTAGCGGGAGAGAGGGGAGAGACCCAGCATTTT. This sequence encodes CASSLAGERGETQHF.

The V call is TRBV7-2, the J call TRBJ2-6, with a weak D call TRBD1 (5 bases). Between the trimmed V and J ends, which lost 3 bases and 4 bases, there was a span of 13 bases. The germline V gene encodes CDR1 SGHTA and CDR2 FQGNSA. The CDR3 is 16 residues long. The DNA of the CDR3 is TGTGCCAGCAGCTTCTCCCAGGGCTACGGGGCCAACGTCCTGACTTTC. This encodes CASSFSQGYGANVLTF.

The chain links TRBV11-2 to TRBJ1-2; D is ambiguous. From germline, CDR1 is SGHAT and CDR2 FQNNGV. The V gene lost 1 base and the J gene lost 0 bases, with 6 bases spanning the gap. This CDR3 has 14 residues. The CDR3 here is CASSLARANYGYTF. In DNA form, the CDR3 reads TGTGCCAGCAGCTTAGCTAGGGCTAACTATGGCTACACCTTC.

This clonotype was observed many times. This rearrangement joins TRBV5-8 to TRBJ1-3; D unclear. V was pared by 0 bases and J by 0 bases, with 10 bases between. CDR1 and CDR2 from the germline V gene are SGHTS and YDEGEE. The CDR3 length is 16 residues. The DNA of the CDR3 is TGTGCCAGCAGCTTGGATTACTTTAACTCTGGAAACACCATATATTTT. Translation gives CASSLDYFNSGNTIYF.

The chain employs TRBV7-9 and TRBJ2-7; a possible D gene is TRBD2 (5 bases). V lost 11 bases, J lost 0 bases, and 14 bases lay in between. This CDR3 region has 13 residues. Germline CDR1 and CDR2: SEHNR and FQNEAQ (reference sequence). CDR3 bases: TGTGCCGGCCGCCGGGGTGACTCCTACGAGCAGTACTTC. This codes for CAGRRGDSYEQYF. Together with reference TRBV7-9 and TRBJ2-7, the CDR3 gives the full variable domain: DTGVSQNPRHKITKRGQNVTFRCDPISEHNRLYWYRQTLGQGPEFLTYFQNEAQLEKSRLLSDRFSAERPKGSFSTLEIQRTEQGDSAMYLCAGRRGDSYEQYFGPGTRLTVT.